This T cell receptor beta chain was sequenced for a study of blood T cell repertoires in COVID-19. In the study overall: The United States, Italy and Spain provided the acute and convalescent COVID-19 samples. From T cells, B-cell-depleted T cells, or PBMCs came the material, which was cDNA or gDNA.

In the authors' methods: Reference gene primers were amplified, and this amplification served to estimate nucleated cell counts. Produced via immunoSEQ multiplex PCR; TCRdb's table is partial and in-frame only. V, J and clone size are those of that table, while D and trimming were read from the DNA. The sample comprises roughly 250,000 clones, around 81% of which are singletons, and about 3.2% rests with the top ten. The CDR3 contains 15 residues. CDR1 and CDR2 (germline): LNHDA, SQIVND (reference sequence). V lost 5 bases and J lost 2, with 15 bases in between. This clonotype was obtained from an older woman with active or convalescent COVID-19. This rearrangement joins TRBV19 to TRBJ1-1; TRBD1 might be the D (5 bases). Sequencing was performed on peripheral blood. The CDR3 region is CASSQQTVSNTEAFF. CDR3 nucleotides: TGTGCCAGTAGTCAACAGACAGTCTCAAACACTGAAGCTTTCTTT.